Shown below are 5 T cell receptor beta chains from a single sample sequenced in a study of blood T cells in healthy people across ages. Alongside a J-beta primer mix, a sample-barcoded 5' primer served in a second PCR lasting roughly 6 to 11 cycles. TCRdb passed the 5' RACE reads through MiXCR, listing each CDR3 protein once. Of around 690,000 distinct CDR3 sequences in the sample, about 53% were seen once. Sample: blood. Source of these receptors: a man in his 60s in good health.

V and J are TRBV5-5 and TRBJ2-1; D perhaps matches TRBD2 (5 bases). The end of the DNA fits TRBJ2-7 better, so the J call may be wrong. Germline V gene sequence: CDR1 SGHKS, CDR2 YYEKEE (reference sequence). This CDR3 has 16 amino acids. The CDR3 nucleotides read TGTGCCAGCAGCTCCTCGACGGGATTCTCCTACAATGAGCAGTACTTC. Residues: CASSSSTGFSYNEQYF.

There are a few counts of this clonotype. CDR3 DNA: TGTGCCAGCAGTTACCAAGGCGGGGGAGCTACAGATACGCAGTATTTT. Translation gives CASSYQGGGATDTQYF. The chain combines TRBV6-2 or TRBV6-3 with TRBJ2-3, with 7 positions matching TRBD2. The CDR3 spans 16 residues. Germline V gives CDR1 MNHEY, CDR2 SVGEGT. The J segment lost 3 bases and the V segment lost 2 bases, leaving 8 bases of the junction unmatched.

Only a few counts were recorded for this clonotype. V gene TRBV5-1 combines with J gene TRBJ2-7; 7 bases are a match to TRBD1. The ends lost 2 bases at V and 0 bases at J; junction bases unmatched: 5. This CDR3 spans 15 amino acids. CDR1 and CDR2 (germline): SGHRS, YFSETQ. CDR3 in DNA: TGCGCCAGCAGCTTCTCGACAGGGAGCTCCTACGAGCAGTACTTC. This codes for CASSFSTGSSYEQYF.

This clonotype was detected a few times. V gene TRBV7-2 combines with J gene TRBJ2-1, with no clear D. Germline values: CDR1 SGHTA, CDR2 FQGNSA. V shed 6 bases and J shed 2 bases, with 8 bases lying between them. This CDR3 spans 13 amino acids. This chain's CDR3 is CASRFATYNEQFF. DNA of the CDR3: TGTGCCAGCAGGTTTGCAACCTACAATGAGCAGTTCTTC.

On this clonotype itself: It may be a read error: a sequence one base away is much more abundant. The chain has TRBV20-1 and TRBJ2-5; 11 nucleotides line up with TRBD2. CDR3 length equals 16 residues. V dropped 2 bases and J dropped 4; count of bases not matched to a gene: 9. Germline loops: CDR1 DFQATT, CDR2 SNEGSKA (reference sequence). The CDR3: CSARSHSGGVGETQYF. CDR3 DNA sequence: TGCAGTGCTAGATCACATAGCGGGGGGGTGGGAGAGACCCAGTACTTC.